Below are 27 T cell receptor beta chains sequenced from a single sample in a study of Ad26.COV2.S vaccination and SARS-CoV-2 variants (dated by TCRdb to about 2021). Receptor amplification or capture employed the immunoSEQ multiplex PCR assay. TCRdb stores this immuneACCESS table with in-frame sequences only. Part of the clones is absent; in the studies checked, under half of the shortfall reflects unresolved V genes, and no reason is known for the rest. The sample table shows approximately 400,000 clones, and 92% are seen once. The ten most abundant clones make up under 5% of the sample. Read against the paper, the sample's time point label means: individuals recovered from natural SARS-CoV-2 infection. Sequenced material: peripheral blood, taken after recovery from COVID-19. These receptors originate from a human donor who had recovered from COVID-19.

V is TRBV29-1 and J is TRBJ1-1, with TRBD1 as a possible D gene (6 bases). CDR1 and CDR2 from the germline V gene are SQVTM and ANQGSEA. This CDR3 comprises 14 residues. Between the trimmed V and J ends, which lost 1 base and 2 bases, there was a span of 11 bases. The CDR3 coding sequence is TGCAGCGTTGAAGTAGCAGGGGTAAACACTGAAGCTTTCTTT. Residues: CSVEVAGVNTEAFF.

This chain joins TRBV6-6 and TRBJ2-3, with 15 bases fitting TRBD2. Losses at the gene ends were 5 bases for V and 5 bases for J; bases not matched to a gene: 8. The CDR3 is 17 residues long. The germline V gene has CDR1 MNHNY and CDR2 SVGAGI (reference sequence). The CDR3 DNA reads as TGTGCCAGCAGTCGAGGACTAGCGGGGGGGCAGGGAGATACGCAGTATTTT. Encoded protein: CASSRGLAGGQGDTQYF.

This chain connects TRBV9 to TRBJ1-1; tentatively, D is TRBD1 (5 bases). Looked up from germline, CDR1 is SGDLS and CDR2 is YYNGEE. This CDR3 is built from 14 residues. Trimming took off 4 bases at V and 1 base at J, with 11 bases between the two ends. In nucleotides, the CDR3 is TGTGCCAGCAGCAGATTTACAGGGAACACTGAAGCTTTCTTT. It is translated as CASSRFTGNTEAFF.

V gene TRBV24-1 combines with J gene TRBJ1-5; weak D call: TRBD1 (6 bases). This CDR3 region has 16 residues. Trimming took off 1 base at V and 3 bases at J, with 12 bases between the two ends. Germline CDR1 reads KGHDR; CDR2 reads SFDVKD. The CDR3 protein is CATSDFHRVYNQPQHF. CDR3 sequence (DNA): TGTGCCACCAGTGATTTTCACAGGGTTTACAATCAGCCCCAGCATTTT.

V usage is TRBV7-8 and J usage is TRBJ1-4; the D gene is possibly TRBD1 (6 bases). From germline, CDR1 is SGHVS and CDR2 FQNEAQ. The ends were cut back, 6 bases at V and 7 bases at J, with 15 bases in the middle. This CDR3 is built from 14 residues. The CDR3 region is CASSPRGLGEKLFF. CDR3 nucleotide sequence: TGTGCCAGCAGTCCCCGGGGGCTCGGTGAAAAACTGTTTTTT.

This chain joins TRBV4-1 and TRBJ2-2, with a weak D call TRBD2 (6 bases). V lost 4 bases and J lost 7, with 13 bases in between. The CDR3 length is 14 residues. CDR1 is MGHRA, CDR2 YSYEKL, per germline. CDR3 nucleotides: TGCGCCAGCAGCCCTCCGGGGGTAGGCGGGGAGCTGTTTTTT. As protein: CASSPPGVGGELFF.

The genes are TRBV20-1 and TRBJ2-7, with D hard to call. The CDR3 length is 12 residues. From germline, CDR1 is DFQATT and CDR2 SNEGSKA (reference sequence). V shed 3 bases and J shed 2 bases, with 8 bases lying between them. The CDR3 loop is CSASGNPYEQYF. CDR3 coding DNA: TGCAGTGCTAGTGGTAACCCCTACGAGCAGTACTTC.

This chain joins TRBV19 and TRBJ1-1, with D tentatively TRBD1 (6 bases). Germline lookup yields CDR1 LNHDA and CDR2 SQIVND (reference sequence). V dropped 8 bases and J dropped 4 bases, with 17 bases sitting between them. The CDR3 extends over 14 amino acids. For the CDR3, the DNA is TGTGCCAGTGGATTTGGTGAGGGGGGCACTGAAGCTTTCTTT. This sequence encodes CASGFGEGGTEAFF. Combining the CDR3 with reference TRBV19 and TRBJ1-1 gives the whole variable domain DGGITQSPKYLFRKEGQNVTLSCEQNLNHDAMYWYRQDPGQGLRLIYYSQIVNDFQKGDIAEGYSVSREKKESFPLTVTSAQKNPTAFYLCASGFGEGGTEAFFGQGTRLTVV.

CDR3 in DNA: TGTGCCAGCAGCCCCCATGGGGACAGGGGGCGCCGGGAGCAGTACTTC. This sequence encodes CASSPHGDRGRREQYF. This chain links TRBV9 with TRBJ2-7; 12 nucleotides align to TRBD1. Trimming removed 4 bases from V and 7 bases from J; junction bases left unmatched: 12. This CDR3 is 16 amino acids long. The germline gives CDR1 SGDLS, CDR2 YYNGEE.

The chain couples TRBV5-1 to TRBJ2-5; the D gene could be TRBD1 or TRBD2 (5 bases each). The V and J ends lost 9 bases and 0 bases respectively, with 15 bases between them. Per germline, CDR1 SGHRS and CDR2 YFSETQ. The CDR3 extends over 14 amino acids. CDR3 DNA: TGCGCCACCTCGATGGGGGTAAACCAAGAGACCCAGTACTTC. Its translation: CATSMGVNQETQYF.

The chain uses TRBV2 and TRBJ1-3; TRBD1 aligns across 7 bases. Trimming cost V 4 bases and J 0 bases; bases outside gene matches: 6. Germline V gene sequence: CDR1 SNHLY, CDR2 FYNNEI. The CDR3 length is 16 residues. CDR3: CASSGDSPSSGNTIYF. In DNA, the CDR3 is TGTGCCAGCAGTGGGGACAGTCCAAGCTCTGGAAACACCATATATTTT.

The chain is built from TRBV5-1 and TRBJ2-1; D not resolved. The germline V gene has CDR1 SGHRS and CDR2 YFSETQ. This CDR3 is 16 amino acids long. The V and J ends lost 0 bases and 0 bases respectively, with 10 bases between them. CDR3 DNA: TGCGCCAGCAGCTTGGCTCCAGGCAGCTCCTACAATGAGCAGTTCTTC. Translation gives CASSLAPGSSYNEQFF.

The gene calls are TRBV2 and TRBJ2-3, with D tentatively TRBD2 (6 bases). V dropped 5 bases and J dropped 2 bases, with 11 bases sitting between them. The CDR3 spans 14 residues. Germline CDR1 is SNHLY and CDR2 is FYNNEI. DNA for the CDR3: TGTGCCAGCAGTATCCGGGAGCTCACAGATACGCAGTATTTT. This translates into CASSIRELTDTQYF. Complete variable domain (other parts from reference TRBV2 and TRBJ2-3): EPEVTQTPSHQVTQMGQEVILRCVPISNHLYFYWYRQILGQKVEFLVSFYNNEISEKSEIFDDQFSVERPDGSNFTLKIRSTKLEDSAMYFCASSIRELTDTQYFGPGTRLTVL.

The chain recombines TRBV11-2 with TRBJ2-1; D perhaps matches TRBD2 (5 bases). The CDR3 length is 14 residues. Germline lookup yields CDR1 SGHAT and CDR2 FQNNGV. Deletions cut 0 bases from V and 10 bases from J, with 13 bases between. Here the CDR3 DNA reads TGTGCCAGCAGCTTAGACGGGCTAGCCGGCGAGCAGTTCTTC. This sequence encodes CASSLDGLAGEQFF.

This chain uses TRBV27 with TRBJ2-3; either TRBD1 or TRBD2 may supply D (5 bases each). Per germline, CDR1 MNHEY and CDR2 SMNVEV (reference sequence). The V gene lost 5 bases and the J gene lost 4 bases, with 16 bases spanning the gap. This CDR3 is 15 amino acids long. The CDR3 sequence is CASSPSSLGADTQYF. The DNA of the CDR3 is TGTGCCAGCAGTCCTTCGAGCCTGGGGGCAGATACGCAGTATTTT.

The chain has TRBV2 and TRBJ2-3; 10 nucleotides match TRBD1. Germline V gene sequence: CDR1 SNHLY, CDR2 FYNNEI. V lost 4 bases, J lost 15 bases, and 7 bases stayed unmatched. The CDR3 contains 12 residues. CDR3 nucleotide sequence: TGTGCCAGCAGTGTGAGGGACAGGGGTGCCTATTTT. This gives the protein CASSVRDRGAYF. Full variable domain (rest looked up from reference TRBV2 and TRBJ2-3): EPEVTQTPSHQVTQMGQEVILRCVPISNHLYFYWYRQILGQKVEFLVSFYNNEISEKSEIFDDQFSVERPDGSNFTLKIRSTKLEDSAMYFCASSVRDRGAYFGPGTRLTVL.

The rearrangement uses TRBV12-1 and TRBJ2-2. TRBV12-1 has pseudogene status. This CDR3 is built from 17 residues. The DNA of the CDR3 is TGTGCCAGCAGCTTTTGGGCAGGGACGAATGCCACCGGGGAGCTGTTTTTT. Its protein is CASSFWAGTNATGELFF.

This chain uses TRBV7-9 with TRBJ1-2, with a possible D match to TRBD1 (5 bases). The CDR3 totals 13 residues. With 1 base removed from V and 8 bases from J, the gap between germline ends came to 11 bases. Germline V gene lookup returns CDR1 SEHNR and CDR2 FQNEAQ (reference sequence). The CDR3 sequence is CASSLGQWRGYTF. CDR3 coding DNA: TGTGCCAGCAGCTTAGGACAGTGGAGGGGCTACACCTTC.

This rearrangement joins TRBV5-1 to TRBJ1-4, with 9 nucleotides matching TRBD1. Germline lookup yields CDR1 SGHRS and CDR2 YFSETQ. The CDR3 is made up of 19 amino acids. Trimming cost V 1 base and J 3 bases; bases outside gene matches: 13. This CDR3 is CASSLFGHNRGQANEKLFF. CDR3 sequence (DNA): TGCGCCAGCAGCTTGTTCGGGCATAACAGGGGGCAGGCTAATGAAAAACTGTTTTTT.

The gene calls are TRBV18 and TRBJ1-2, with D maybe TRBD1 (6 bases). Germline CDR1 KGHSH, CDR2 LQKENI. This CDR3 is 16 amino acids long. V was trimmed by 3 bases and J by 4 bases, leaving 18 bases between them. DNA for the CDR3: TGTGCCAGCTCACCTCTCAGACAGGTAGAGGGCTATGGCTACACCTTC. Translation: CASSPLRQVEGYGYTF. Variable domain in full (rest from reference TRBV18 and TRBJ1-2): NAGVMQNPRHLVRRRGQEARLRCSPMKGHSHVYWYRQLPEEGLKFMVYLQKENIIDESGMPKERFSAEFPKEGPSILRIQQVVRGDSAAYFCASSPLRQVEGYGYTFGSGTRLTVV.

This sequence joins TRBV28 and TRBJ1-6, with a weak D call TRBD1 (6 bases). This CDR3 has 16 amino acids. The ends were cut back, 2 bases at V and 7 bases at J, with 15 bases in the middle. Germline CDR1 is MDHEN and CDR2 is SYDVKM. CDR3 amino acids: CASSLRQERLNSPLHF. The CDR3 bases are TGTGCCAGCAGTTTAAGACAGGAGAGACTAAATTCACCCCTCCACTTT.

The rearrangement links TRBV12-5 to TRBJ2-2; the D is unclear. The germline V gene encodes CDR1 LGHNT and CDR2 FRNRAP. V lost 4 bases and J 9 bases, leaving 12 bases between the germline ends. This CDR3 has 13 amino acids. The CDR3 loop is CASGSIDFWELFF. DNA for the CDR3: TGTGCTAGTGGTTCGATTGATTTCTGGGAGCTGTTTTTT.

V usage is TRBV23-1 and J usage is TRBJ1-3, with D unclear. TRBV23-1 is classed as an ORF, of uncertain function. Trimming removed 1 base from V and 3 bases from J, with 13 bases in between. The CDR3 sequence is 16 residues long. The CDR3 DNA reads TGCGCCAGCAGTCAATTACTGTCTCGGGGTGGAAACACCATATATTTT. It codes for CASSQLLSRGGNTIYF.

CDR3 DNA: TGTGCCAGCAGTTACGGCGGACAGGGCAATCAGCCCCAGCATTTT. This encodes CASSYGGQGNQPQHF. V gene TRBV6-2 or TRBV6-3 combines with J gene TRBJ1-5, with TRBD1 matching over 7 bases. CDR1 MNHEY and CDR2 SVGEGT come from the germline V gene. This CDR3 has 15 amino acids. The V gene end was trimmed by 2 bases and the J gene end by 2 bases; junction bases not matched to a gene: 3.

J is TRBJ2-6 and V is TRBV13, with 7 bases that match TRBD2. Germline CDR1 is PRHDT and CDR2 is FYEKMQ (reference sequence). This CDR3 is built from 21 residues. The V and J ends lost 4 bases and 0 bases, in that order; junction bases with no gene match: 18. CDR3 nucleotides: TGTGCCAGCAGCTCACTCCGCACTAAGGAGGGAGGGCTCTCTGGGGCCAACGTCCTGACTTTC. Amino acid sequence: CASSSLRTKEGGLSGANVLTF.

The chain recombines TRBV7-6 with TRBJ2-2, with D possibly matching TRBD2 (6 bases). V was cut by 5 bases and J by 8 bases, with 15 bases left in between. The CDR3 length is 14 residues. Germline V CDR1 and CDR2: SGHVS, FNYEAQ. CDR3 amino acids: CASSPYGLAGELFF. The CDR3 coding sequence is TGTGCCAGCAGCCCATACGGCCTAGCGGGGGAGCTGTTTTTT.

The chain combines TRBV29-1 with TRBJ2-3; D remains unclear. Germline-derived CDR1 and CDR2 are SQVTM and ANQGSEA. V was pared by 3 bases and J by 2 bases, with 6 bases between. CDR3 length: 12 amino acids. The CDR3 sequence: CSVDTNTDTQYF. The CDR3 DNA reads TGCAGCGTTGACACTAACACAGATACGCAGTATTTT.